A single sample is the source of the 29 T cell receptor beta chains below, sequenced in a study of graft-versus-host responses after intestinal transplantation. For these receptors, no antigen is known. Assay: immunoSEQ multiplex PCR; the TCRdb copy retains only in-frame clones and omits some. The sample lists over 100,000 clones, 95% occurring once. Specimen: unstimulated CD8+ T cells sorted from spleen or lymph node cells, collected before intestinal transplant. All receptors come from a human donor who received an intestinal transplant.

This clone appeared a single time. The genes are TRBV9 and TRBJ2-1, with no clear D. The CDR3 is 13 amino acids. Trimming took 5 bases from V and 6 from J, leaving 12 bases between them. The V gene's germline CDR1 is SGDLS and CDR2 YYNGEE. The CDR3 protein is CASRPSVSNEQFF. CDR3 bases: TGTGCCAGCAGGCCCAGCGTCTCCAATGAGCAGTTCTTC.

The rearrangement links TRBV27 to TRBJ2-1; D tentatively fits TRBD1 or TRBD2 (5 bases each). Germline CDR1 reads MNHEY; CDR2 reads SMNVEV (reference sequence). The CDR3 totals 17 residues. Trimming removed 4 bases at V and 2 bases at J, with 18 bases between. CDR3 nucleotides: TGTGCCAGCAGTTCGTCCCAGGGACCCTGGGCCTACAATGAGCAGTTCTTC. This translates into CASSSSQGPWAYNEQFF.

This chain links TRBV7-9 with TRBJ1-2; D gene unclear. Per the germline V gene, CDR1 is SEHNR and CDR2 is FQNEAQ (reference sequence). CDR3 length: 13 residues. Between the trimmed V and J ends, which lost 5 bases and 6 bases, there was a span of 13 bases. CDR3 nucleotides: TGTGCCAGCAGCAATGCGGTTCAGGATGGCTACACCTTC. Amino acids: CASSNAVQDGYTF.

V is TRBV6-1 and J is TRBJ2-7; 7 nucleotides match TRBD1. Germline trimming cut 5 bases from V and 3 bases from J; bases unmatched to any gene: 10. The germline V gene has CDR1 MNHNS and CDR2 SASEGT. The CDR3 is 15 residues long. The chain's CDR3 is CASSSWTGGGYEQYF. In DNA, the CDR3 is TGTGCCAGCAGTAGCTGGACAGGTGGGGGCTACGAGCAGTACTTC.

This chain links TRBV27 with TRBJ1-4; a weak D match, TRBD1 (5 bases). Germline CDR1 is MNHEY and CDR2 is SMNVEV (reference sequence). Trimming pared 2 bases from V and 4 bases from J, leaving 11 bases between. The CDR3 length is 15 residues. The CDR3 DNA reads as TGTGCCAGCAGTTTAACCCAGGGTTATAATGAAAAACTGTTTTTT. Its protein is CASSLTQGYNEKLFF.

The chain uses TRBV9 and TRBJ2-1; TRBD2 matches 9 bases. The CDR3 runs to 18 residues. Germline V gene lookup returns CDR1 SGDLS and CDR2 YYNGEE. The V and J ends lost 0 bases and 0 bases, in that order; junction bases with no gene match: 7. CDR3 coding DNA: TGTGCCAGCAGCGTAGCCAGCGGGAGGTCCAGCTCCTACAATGAGCAGTTCTTC. As protein: CASSVASGRSSSYNEQFF.

The chain recombines TRBV25-1 with TRBJ2-7; 8 bases match TRBD1. This CDR3 spans 15 amino acids. V was pared by 4 bases and J by 4 bases, with 9 bases of the junction left unmatched. The germline V gene has CDR1 MGHDK and CDR2 SYGVNS. The chain's CDR3 is CASSAPGQAPYEQYF. The CDR3 nucleotides are TGTGCCAGCAGTGCACCGGGACAGGCACCTTACGAGCAGTACTTC.

The rearrangement joins TRBV5-5 to TRBJ2-7; D call uncertain. V lost 1 base, J lost 2 bases, and 13 bases lay in between. Germline values: CDR1 SGHKS, CDR2 YYEKEE (reference sequence). The CDR3 length is 15 residues. For the CDR3, the DNA is TGTGCCAGCAGCTTGATGAGCCTATCAACCTACGAGCAGTACTTC. Its translation is CASSLMSLSTYEQYF.

This clone was counted only a few times. The germline gene is not matched at one end of the junction; a read error may be the cause. V and J are TRBV4-1 and TRBJ1-5; no firm D call. This CDR3 contains 16 residues. Germline V gene data show CDR1 as MGHRA and CDR2 as YSYEKL. CDR3 sequence: CASSQEAGVSNQPQHF. The DNA of the CDR3 is TGTGCCAGCAGCCAAGAGGCCGGGGTGAGCAATCAGCCCCAGCATTTT.

The chain uses TRBV5-4 and TRBJ2-5; 8 positions match TRBD1. The J call may be faulty, since TRBJ2-7 better matches the DNA end. Germline CDR1 and CDR2: SGHNT and YYREEE (reference sequence). The CDR3 runs 15 residues. The CDR3 DNA follows: TGTGCCAGCAGCTCACCGGGGACAGGATACTACGAGCAGTACTTC. Translation: CASSSPGTGYYEQYF.

The rearrangement joins TRBV19 to TRBJ1-5; possibly TRBD1 for D (6 bases). V was pared by 2 bases and J by 4 bases, with 12 bases between. CDR1 and CDR2 (germline): LNHDA, SQIVND (reference sequence). The CDR3 covers 15 residues. The CDR3 DNA follows: TGTGCCAGTAGTATAAAGGGGGTAGGGAATCAGCCCCAGCATTTT. This sequence encodes CASSIKGVGNQPQHF.

This chain connects TRBV19 to TRBJ2-3; unclear D gene. Trimming removed 6 bases from V and 3 bases from J, with 16 bases in between. CDR3 length: 15 residues. Germline CDR1 and CDR2: LNHDA and SQIVND (reference sequence). The CDR3 bases are TGTGCCAGTAGCCCTGACACCCTGAGTACAGATACGCAGTATTTT. As protein: CASSPDTLSTDTQYF. Variable domain in full (rest from reference TRBV19 and TRBJ2-3): DGGITQSPKYLFRKEGQNVTLSCEQNLNHDAMYWYRQDPGQGLRLIYYSQIVNDFQKGDIAEGYSVSREKKESFPLTVTSAQKNPTAFYLCASSPDTLSTDTQYFGPGTRLTVL.

This chain connects TRBV9 to TRBJ2-3, with 7 bases aligning to TRBD2. From germline, CDR1 is SGDLS and CDR2 YYNGEE. This CDR3 is built from 15 residues. The junction had 10 bases not matched to a gene; V was cut back by 3 bases and J by 6 bases. CDR3 region: CASSGPSGVEDTQYF. The CDR3 DNA follows: TGTGCCAGCAGCGGTCCGAGCGGGGTGGAGGATACGCAGTATTTT.

Remarks on this clone: The same CDR3 also results from other DNA sequences found in this sample. This chain links TRBV28 with TRBJ2-1; D is undetermined. The CDR3 contains 13 residues. V was pared by 5 bases and J by 1 base, with 6 bases between. CDR1 is MDHEN, CDR2 SYDVKM, per germline. The CDR3 nucleotides are TGTGCCAGCAGTCTCGGGTCCTACAATGAGCAGTTCTTC. It translates to CASSLGSYNEQFF.

The chain combines TRBV5-1 with TRBJ1-1; 10 nucleotides match TRBD1. V gave up 4 bases and J gave up 4 bases; unmatched junction bases: 13. CDR1 is SGHRS and CDR2 is YFSETQ in the germline V gene. The CDR3 covers 17 residues. The DNA for the CDR3 is TGCGCCAGCAGCCTACTACCGGGACAGGGGAGGGGCACTGAAGCTTTCTTT. Its protein product is CASSLLPGQGRGTEAFF.

The chain employs TRBV5-1 and TRBJ2-5, with 8 bases matching TRBD2. CDR3 length: 14 amino acids. Germline values: CDR1 SGHRS, CDR2 YFSETQ. V lost 3 bases to trimming and J lost 3 bases; unmatched junction nucleotides: 4. Here the CDR3 DNA reads TGCGCCAGCAGCTCGGGACTAGATGAAGAGACCCAGTACTTC. Protein: CASSSGLDEETQYF. The full variable domain, completed using reference TRBV5-1 and TRBJ2-5, is KAGVTQTPRYLIKTRGQQVTLSCSPISGHRSVSWYQQTPGQGLQFLFEYFSETQRNKGNFPGRFSGRQFSNSRSEMNVSTLELGDSALYLCASSSGLDEETQYFGPGTRLLVL.

The chain carries TRBV28 and TRBJ1-6; D call uncertain. Germline values: CDR1 MDHEN, CDR2 SYDVKM. The V and J ends lost 9 bases and 8 bases respectively, with 8 bases between them. The CDR3 runs 11 residues. The CDR3, as DNA: TGTGCCAGTGGGCGGGATTCACCCCTCCACTTT. Residues: CASGRDSPLHF.

The gene calls are TRBV9 and TRBJ2-1; tentative D call: TRBD1 (6 bases). CDR3 length equals 16 residues. V lost 4 bases to trimming and J lost 5 bases, with 19 bases between them. CDR1 and CDR2 (germline): SGDLS, YYNGEE. The CDR3 bases are TGTGCCAGCAGCCATCGTAAGGGGACAACGGACAATGAGCAGTTCTTC. This translates into CASSHRKGTTDNEQFF.

Comments on this clone: This sample includes further DNA sequences coding for the same CDR3. This chain joins TRBV4-3 and TRBJ2-1; D is unclear. The CDR3 is 13 residues long. V dropped 0 bases and J dropped 6 bases, with 6 bases sitting between them. Germline values: CDR1 LGHNA, CDR2 YSLEER. CDR3 in amino acids: CASSQDLGNEQFF. The CDR3 DNA is TGCGCCAGCAGCCAAGACCTAGGCAATGAGCAGTTCTTC.

This clone was detected once. This sequence joins TRBV10-2 and TRBJ2-7, with a tentative D call TRBD2 (6 bases). The V gene's germline CDR1 is WSHSY and CDR2 SAAADI. The CDR3 is made up of 12 amino acids. Trimming left V 2 bases short and J 5 bases short, with 7 bases between. The CDR3 reads CASSEAGHEQYF. CDR3 DNA: TGCGCCAGCAGTGAGGCGGGGCACGAGCAGTACTTC.

The V and J genes are TRBV5-6 and TRBJ1-2; no reliable D call. Germline values: CDR1 SGHDT, CDR2 YYEEEE. This CDR3 has 16 amino acids. V lost 4 bases, J lost 5 bases, and 21 bases lay in between. CDR3 nucleotide sequence: TGTGCCAGCAGCCTGGCCTTCCGGGGTGAAAGGTATGGCTACACCTTC. Amino acids: CASSLAFRGERYGYTF. Supplemented by reference TRBV5-6 and TRBJ1-2, the full variable domain reads DAGVTQSPTHLIKTRGQQVTLRCSPKSGHDTVSWYQQALGQGPQFIFQYYEEEERQRGNFPDRFSGHQFPNYSSELNVNALLLGDSALYLCASSLAFRGERYGYTFGSGTRLTVV.

In its sample, this clone was seen once. CDR3 nucleotides: TGTGCCAGCAGCTTAGGGACAGGGTCCCCCTACGAGCAGTACTTC. Its protein product is CASSLGTGSPYEQYF. The V call is TRBV7-9, the J call TRBJ2-7; 8 bases fit TRBD1. The junction had 4 bases not matched to a gene; V was cut back by 1 base and J by 2 bases. The CDR3 length is 15 residues. Germline-derived CDR1 and CDR2 are SEHNR and FQNEAQ (reference sequence).

V gene TRBV6-5 combines with J gene TRBJ2-6; D gene uncertain. The CDR3 covers 14 residues. The V gene lost 8 bases and the J gene lost 0 bases, with 8 bases spanning the gap. CDR1 and CDR2 (germline): MNHEY, SVGAGI. The CDR3 DNA is TGTGCCAGCCTTGAGAGCTCTGGGGCCAACGTCCTGACTTTC. Its protein product is CASLESSGANVLTF.

The rearrangement links TRBV9 to TRBJ1-5; maybe TRBD1 (6 bases). Trimming removed 3 bases at V and 0 bases at J, with 7 bases between. CDR3 length: 14 amino acids. The germline CDR1 and CDR2 sequences are SGDLS and YYNGEE. The DNA for the CDR3 is TGTGCCAGCAGCGCGACAGGTAGCAATCAGCCCCAGCATTTT. As protein: CASSATGSNQPQHF.

The rearrangement links TRBV30 to TRBJ2-1; D unresolved. This CDR3 comprises 13 residues. V lost 3 bases and J 5 bases, leaving 11 bases between the germline ends. Looked up from germline, CDR1 is GTSNPN and CDR2 is SVGIG (reference sequence). The CDR3 sequence is CAWSADRNNEQFF. In DNA form, the CDR3 reads TGTGCCTGGAGCGCGGACCGCAACAATGAGCAGTTCTTC.

The chain joins TRBV5-6 to TRBJ2-7; possible D gene TRBD1, 5 bases. V lost 0 bases and J 4 bases, leaving 8 bases between the germline ends. The CDR3 loop spans 13 amino acids. Germline-derived CDR1 and CDR2 are SGHDT and YYEEEE. Here the CDR3 reads CASSLGRDYEQYF. Here the CDR3 DNA reads TGTGCCAGCAGCTTGGGCAGGGATTACGAGCAGTACTTC.

The J gene is TRBJ2-2, the V gene TRBV6-5; D is possibly TRBD2 (5 bases). The germline V gene has CDR1 MNHEY and CDR2 SVGAGI. The CDR3 covers 14 residues. V lost 0 bases, J lost 8 bases, and 10 bases lay in between. CDR3 DNA: TGTGCCAGCAGTTACTCCCGGGGAACGGGGGAGCTGTTTTTT. Its protein product is CASSYSRGTGELFF.

The chain recombines TRBV5-1 with TRBJ2-5; the match to TRBD2 covers 9 bases. This CDR3 has 15 residues. V gave up 0 bases and J gave up 5 bases; unmatched junction bases: 5. Germline V CDR1 and CDR2: SGHRS, YFSETQ. In DNA form, the CDR3 reads TGCGCCAGCAGCTTGGGCGGGAGGGCCAGCGAGACCCAGTACTTC. Residues: CASSLGGRASETQYF.

Regarding this clone: Additional DNA sequences in this sample encode the identical CDR3. The chain recombines TRBV6-5 with TRBJ2-1; 15 bases line up with TRBD2. After removal of 6 bases from V and 6 bases from J, the junction contained 3 bases not matched to a gene. The CDR3 loop spans 15 amino acids. Looked up from germline, CDR1 is MNHEY and CDR2 is SVGAGI. The CDR3 is CASSPGLAGGNEQFF. In DNA, the CDR3 is TGTGCCAGCAGCCCGGGACTAGCGGGAGGCAATGAGCAGTTCTTC.